This T cell receptor beta chain was identified in a study of early T cells in non-severe SARS-CoV-2 infection. TCRdb reprocessed the 5' RACE reads with MiXCR, giving one entry per CDR3 protein. The profile covers about 100,000 distinct CDR3 sequences, with less than 15% appearing a single time and around 2.5% taken by the ten largest. This clonotype was seen at least ten times. The length of the CDR3 is 12 residues. Germline V CDR1 and CDR2: DFQATT, SNEGSKA (reference sequence). Unmatched junction bases numbered 7, after V lost 2 bases and J lost 11 bases. Sample: whole blood. The sequence was collected from an adult who was a healthcare worker with PCR-confirmed SARS-CoV-2 infection or an uninfected control (not recorded which). The chain is built from TRBV20-1 and TRBJ1-1; 8 positions agree with TRBD1. The CDR3, as DNA: TGCAGTGCTAGACCGGACAGGGTCGGGGCTTTCTTT. This encodes CSARPDRVGAFF.